Presented here are 5 T cell receptor beta chains from one specimen sequenced in a study of beta chain features in type 1 diabetes. Points from the study as a whole: There was a moderate but significant shortening of TCRB CDR3s in all four CD4+ subsets of Type 1 diabetes patients.

The isolated RNA, all of it, was reverse transcribed, so expressed TCRB transcripts were what got sequenced. TCRdb's table, derived via immunoSEQ multiplex PCR, lists solely in-frame clones and lacks some. The sample shows roughly 300,000 clones, around 9.3% of them seen only once. These receptors' targets are unknown. Source material: central memory CD4+ T cells from blood. The receptors here all came from a man between 25 and 39 years old with type 1 diabetes.

The V gene is TRBV29-1, the J gene TRBJ2-3; D may be TRBD1 (6 bases). CDR3 length equals 13 residues. V lost 8 bases and J 2 bases, leaving 14 bases between the germline ends. Germline V gene data show CDR1 as SQVTM and CDR2 as ANQGSEA. CDR3 in DNA: TGCAGCTCGGAACAGGGATCCACAGATACGCAGTATTTT. Translating gives CSSEQGSTDTQYF.

The V call is TRBV5-5, the J call TRBJ1-1, with D unclear. The CDR3 is 13 amino acids. V was cut by 0 bases and J by 4 bases, with 7 bases left in between. The germline CDR1 and CDR2 sequences are SGHKS and YYEKEE (reference sequence). The CDR3 loop is CASSLEESTEAFF. In nucleotides, the CDR3 is TGTGCCAGCAGCTTGGAGGAATCCACTGAAGCTTTCTTT.

This clone occurred a few times. The J gene is TRBJ2-3, the V gene TRBV5-1; D unclear. This CDR3 has 15 residues. The V end lost 5 bases, the J end lost 2 bases, and 15 bases lay between the germline ends. Germline values: CDR1 SGHRS, CDR2 YFSETQ. In nucleotides, the CDR3 is TGCGCCAGCAGGAGGTCGGTAGCCTCCACAGATACGCAGTATTTT. This codes for CASRRSVASTDTQYF.

V usage is TRBV14 and J usage is TRBJ1-1, with unresolved D. There are 14 residues in the CDR3. V dropped 2 bases and J dropped 3 bases, with 10 bases sitting between them. The germline V gene has CDR1 SGHDN and CDR2 FVKESK. In nucleotides, the CDR3 is TGTGCCAGCAGCCAAATATCGGTTGACACTGAAGCTTTCTTT. As protein: CASSQISVDTEAFF. Supplemented by reference TRBV14 and TRBJ1-1, the full variable domain reads EAGVTQFPSHSVIEKGQTVTLRCDPISGHDNLYWYRRVMGKEIKFLLHFVKESKQDESGMPNNRFLAERTGGTYSTLKVQPAELEDSGVYFCASSQISVDTEAFFGQGTRLTVV.

This clone showed up just a few times. The chain couples TRBV7-2 to TRBJ1-5; a weak D match, TRBD1 (6 bases). This CDR3 is 13 amino acids long. Per germline, CDR1 SGHTA and CDR2 FQGNSA. Trimming shortened V by 5 bases and J by 5 bases, and 10 bases separated the two germline ends. Here the CDR3 DNA reads TGTGCCAGCAGCCCTAACAGGGATCAGCCCCAGCATTTT. It codes for CASSPNRDQPQHF.